The sequence of this TCR beta chain was determined in a study of blood T cell repertoires in COVID-19 (dated by TCRdb to 2018 to 2021). Context from the whole study: Samples from collaborators originated in the United States, Italy and Spain and spanned both the acute and convalescent phases of COVID-19. The prospective study material was composed of cDNA or gDNA derived from T cells, B-cell-depleted T cells, or PBMCs. The dataset comprised deeply sampled blood TCRbeta repertoires from subjects exposed to, actively infected with, or recovered from COVID-19. The repertoires were made available in a free public database intended to serve as a resource for research on the immune response to SARS-CoV-2. Samples were obtained from the ongoing ImmuneRACE study (first 160 participants) and from over 1,000 subjects provided by 6 global collaborators. The sample metadata nearly always contained a de-identified subject ID, COVID-19 status, age in years and sex. HLA class I and class II types, where available, came from metadata supplied by the sample provider rather than from assay-based typing. Overall study outcomes, separate from this receptor: Clinical and demographic metadata were provided uncurated, with the amount varying by source and participant.

Participants in the prospective study were aged about 18 to 89 years, lived in about two dozen United States geographic areas, and enrolled through a virtual design. In the prospective study, cohorts were assigned on the basis of participant-reported clinical history obtained from a screening survey and a study questionnaire. For ImmuneRACE Cohort 3, a participant was defined as recovered based on two consecutive negative NP/OP PCR tests, clearance by a healthcare professional, or resolution of symptoms. In the prospective study, mobile phlebotomists collected whole blood, serum and a nasopharyngeal or oropharyngeal swab from each participant. Additional blood draws and questionnaires over an approximately 2-month period could optionally be provided by prospective study participants. Prospective study blood samples were shipped either frozen or at room temperature before DNA extraction. Taken from the germline V gene, the CDR1 and CDR2 loops are MNHEY and SVGAGI. The V end loses 9 bases and the J end loses 6 bases, and a stretch of 18 bases separates them. Reading from cysteine to phenylalanine, the CDR3 counts 14 amino acids. CDR3 DNA only is kept here, 42 bases in frame from base 1.

TCRbeta CDR3 regions were amplified from genomic DNA using the immunoSEQ Assay, a bias-controlled multiplex PCR. As for the authors' bioinformatics: The number of nucleated cells in each sample was estimated from the amplification of reference gene primers within the assay. To quantify the absolute abundance of each unique TCRbeta CDR3 rearrangement, sequence reads were collapsed and filtered. Productive Simpson clonality was computed per sample as the square root of Simpson's diversity index over productive rearrangements. TCRdb's version of the immuneACCESS table is confined to in-frame rearrangements and falls short of the full clone set. An unresolved V gene accounts for under half of the shortfall where checked; the remainder is of unknown origin. V, J and clone size derive from that table, while D and trimming were established from the DNA sequence. Counted in this sample were a few hundred thousand clones; roughly nine tenths of them appeared once. The ten largest make up almost 3% of the sample.

In this sample, this clone turned up once. Its binding antigen is unknown. Per-base quality was not reported, and no clone a single base away is much larger than it. The clonotype was recovered from a woman aged 25 to 39 who had recovered from COVID-19. The chain is assembled from TRBV6-5 and TRBJ2-1, and possibly TRBD2, on 6 matching bases. Material for sequencing was PBMCs or T cells enriched from blood (not recorded which). The sequenced DNA is TGTGCCAGTTCCGGACTACCGCTCGGCAATGAGCAGTTCTTC. Translated, it reads CASSGLPLGNEQFF.